This T cell receptor (beta chain) was captured in a study of blood T cell repertoires in COVID-19. Study at large: Material from acute and convalescent COVID-19 was sourced from the United States, Italy and Spain. T cells, B-cell-depleted T cells, or PBMCs provided the cDNA or gDNA that served as material.

Per germline, CDR1 GTSNPN and CDR2 SVGIG (reference sequence). Trimming removed 8 bases at V and 4 bases at J, with 14 bases between. This CDR3 is built from 12 residues. Assay: immunoSEQ multiplex PCR; the TCRdb copy retains only in-frame clones and omits some. The table lists 35,000 or so clones, approximately 75% of them singletons. The TCR originated in a human donor in a cohort sampled during active or convalescent COVID-19. The donor label of this sample is uncertain. This sequence joins TRBV30 and TRBJ2-5; a possible D gene is TRBD2 (5 bases). Source material: peripheral blood. The CDR3 nucleotides read TGTGCCGTGGAGGCGGGCGGAGAGACCCAGTACTTC. Translating gives CAVEAGGETQYF.